The source of this TCR beta chain is a study of blood T cell repertoires in COVID-19. The overall study: Italy, Spain and the United States were the sources of the convalescent and acute COVID-19 samples. In each case, the material was cDNA or gDNA derived from T cells, B-cell-depleted T cells, or PBMCs.

This table comes from immunoSEQ multiplex PCR, and its TCRdb copy is limited to in-frame clones, with some not included. The sample includes about 130,000 clones, roughly 86% of them seen just once. The CDR3 runs 11 residues. Per germline, CDR1 ENHRY and CDR2 SYGVKD. V shed 4 bases and J shed 4 bases, with 5 bases lying between them. The chain is built from TRBV10-3 and TRBJ2-7, with D possibly TRBD2 on 5 matching bases. The sample comprised peripheral blood. This sequence was found in a woman in her seventies with COVID-19, enrolled during active disease. CDR3 in amino acids: CAISGEYEQYF. The DNA of the CDR3 is TGTGCCATCAGTGGGGAGTACGAGCAGTACTTC.